Each of the 26 T cell receptor beta chains below was sequenced from the same sample in a study of cytomegalovirus exposure and HLA in healthy donors. Primers included in the PCR were 60 Vbeta and 13 Jbeta primers. Profiling relied on immunoSEQ multiplex PCR, and the TCRdb table lists in-frame clones only, not all of them. The sample lists about 130,000 clones; about 82% were seen once. Sequenced input: PBMCs. These receptors all stem from a man in his fifties in good health and CMV-seronegative.

The count of this clone is one. The rearrangement joins TRBV5-1 to TRBJ1-1, with TRBD1 identical over 8 bases. The CDR3 has 14 amino acids. Losses at the gene ends were 4 bases for V and 0 bases for J; bases not matched to a gene: 2. The germline gives CDR1 SGHRS, CDR2 YFSETQ. CDR3 in DNA: TGCGCCAGCAGCCCGACAGGGGTGAACACTGAAGCTTTCTTT. This translates into CASSPTGVNTEAFF.

The J gene is TRBJ2-7, the V gene TRBV28; 8 bases agree with TRBD2. Germline V CDR1 and CDR2: MDHEN, SYDVKM. The CDR3 spans 14 residues. The junction had 11 bases not matched to a gene; V was cut back by 6 bases and J by 7 bases. CDR3: CASSLPGGFGEQYV. The CDR3 nucleotides read TGTGCCAGCAGCTTGCCGGGAGGGTTCGGGGAGCAGTACGTC.

On this clone itself: The sample contains more than one DNA sequence encoding this CDR3. The chain carries TRBV18 and TRBJ2-1; TRBD2 matches at 8 bases. CDR3 length equals 20 residues. J gave up 8 bases and V 8 bases, and 29 bases lay outside the gene matches. Germline V gene data show CDR1 as KGHSH and CDR2 as LQKENI. The CDR3 protein is CASRGPGLVIPLSRRYEQFF. CDR3 in DNA: TGTGCCAGCCGCGGTCCGGGACTAGTTATACCCCTTTCGCGCCGTTATGAGCAGTTCTTC.

The chain combines TRBV6-4 with TRBJ2-1, with 7 positions matching TRBD1. CDR3 length: 15 amino acids. Germline CDR1 and CDR2: MRHNA and SNTAGT. The V and J ends lost 5 bases and 5 bases, in that order; junction bases with no gene match: 9. DNA of the CDR3: TGTGCCAGCAGTCCCGAGGGGGCCCATAACAATGAGCAGTTCTTC. Protein product: CASSPEGAHNNEQFF.

The chain couples TRBV5-1 to TRBJ1-5; the match to TRBD1 covers 9 bases. The CDR3 is 15 amino acids. In germline, CDR1 is SGHRS, CDR2 YFSETQ. The V gene end was trimmed by 2 bases and the J gene end by 5 bases; junction bases not matched to a gene: 5. CDR3 residues: CASSLTGGSDQPQHF. CDR3 nucleotide sequence: TGCGCCAGCAGCTTAACAGGGGGCTCCGATCAGCCCCAGCATTTT.

The V gene is TRBV2, the J gene TRBJ2-1; TRBD1 matches 7 bases. In germline, CDR1 is SNHLY, CDR2 FYNNEI. After removal of 6 bases from V and 0 bases from J, the junction contained 2 bases not matched to a gene. The CDR3 is made up of 14 amino acids. The CDR3 DNA is TGTGCCAGCAGGACAGGGAGCTCCTACAATGAGCAGTTCTTC. This gives the protein CASRTGSSYNEQFF. The full variable domain, in which reference TRBV2 and TRBJ2-1 provide the parts outside the CDR3, is EPEVTQTPSHQVTQMGQEVILRCVPISNHLYFYWYRQILGQKVEFLVSFYNNEISEKSEIFDDQFSVERPDGSNFTLKIRSTKLEDSAMYFCASRTGSSYNEQFFGPGTRLTVL.

The gene calls are TRBV9 and TRBJ2-5, with TRBD1 matching 9 bases. The CDR3 has 15 residues. CDR1 is SGDLS and CDR2 is YYNGEE in the germline V gene. The J segment lost 4 bases and the V segment lost 5 bases, leaving 9 bases of the junction unmatched. The CDR3 bases are TGTGCCAGCAGTGAAACAGGGGGCGGTGGAGAGACCCAGTACTTC. Its protein product is CASSETGGGGETQYF.

About this clone itself: Other nucleotide sequences in the sample specify the same CDR3. The chain's CDR3 is CASSLAGAGANVLTF. In DNA, the CDR3 is TGCGCCAGCAGCCTTGCGGGGGCTGGGGCCAACGTCCTGACTTTC. The chain couples TRBV5-1 to TRBJ2-6; the match to TRBD2 covers 7 bases. The CDR3 runs 15 residues. V was pared by 4 bases and J by 2 bases, with 3 bases of the junction left unmatched. Germline V gene data show CDR1 as SGHRS and CDR2 as YFSETQ.

The V gene is TRBV5-6, the J gene TRBJ2-7; D possibly corresponds to TRBD1 (5 bases). CDR3 length: 14 amino acids. Germline values: CDR1 SGHDT, CDR2 YYEEEE. The V end was cut by 5 bases, the J end by 7 bases, with 19 bases between. The CDR3: CASSLGQGLGEQYF. The CDR3 bases are TGTGCCAGCAGTCTAGGGCAGGGTCTTGGTGAGCAGTACTTC. Full variable domain (rest looked up from reference TRBV5-6 and TRBJ2-7): DAGVTQSPTHLIKTRGQQVTLRCSPKSGHDTVSWYQQALGQGPQFIFQYYEEEERQRGNFPDRFSGHQFPNYSSELNVNALLLGDSALYLCASSLGQGLGEQYFGPGTRLTVT.

The rearrangement uses TRBV6-1 and TRBJ1-2; tentative D call: TRBD1 (6 bases). Trimming took 1 base from V and 10 from J, leaving 16 bases between them. Germline CDR1 reads MNHNS; CDR2 reads SASEGT. The CDR3 is 14 residues long. The CDR3: CASSEGGQRGAYTF. CDR3 nucleotide sequence: TGTGCCAGCAGTGAAGGCGGACAGCGGGGTGCCTACACCTTC.

V is TRBV28 and J is TRBJ2-3; D may be TRBD1 (7 bases). Germline CDR1 is MDHEN and CDR2 is SYDVKM. The germline V and J ends were trimmed by 5 bases and 4 bases, with 19 bases remaining between them. This CDR3 is 16 amino acids long. CDR3 residues: CASSGRDREVADTQYF. In DNA form, the CDR3 reads TGTGCCAGCAGTGGGCGAGACAGGGAGGTCGCAGATACGCAGTATTTT.

The chain recombines TRBV6-5 with TRBJ1-1, with D tentatively TRBD1 (6 bases). Trimming stripped 2 bases from V and 5 bases from J, with 15 bases between. The CDR3 spans 15 residues. The V gene's germline CDR1 is MNHEY and CDR2 SVGAGI. The CDR3 reads CASSYAQTGGTEAFF. The CDR3 DNA is TGTGCCAGCAGTTACGCCCAGACAGGCGGGACTGAAGCTTTCTTT.

The chain employs TRBV19 and TRBJ2-2, with TRBD1 as a possible D gene (5 bases). V shed 7 bases and J shed 5 bases, with 17 bases lying between them. Germline V gives CDR1 LNHDA, CDR2 SQIVND (reference sequence). The CDR3 totals 15 residues. CDR3 loop: CASTRQGRRTGELFF. In nucleotides, the CDR3 is TGTGCCAGTACAAGGCAGGGAAGGCGGACCGGGGAGCTGTTTTTT.

V usage is TRBV5-1 and J usage is TRBJ1-4; weak D call: TRBD1 (5 bases). The germline V and J ends were trimmed by 5 bases and 5 bases, with 13 bases remaining between them. The germline CDR1 and CDR2 sequences are SGHRS and YFSETQ. The CDR3 is 14 residues long. The CDR3 sequence is CASRGGNLNEKLFF. Written as DNA, the CDR3 is TGCGCCAGCAGGGGGGGAAATTTGAATGAAAAACTGTTTTTT.

The chain links TRBV10-3 to TRBJ2-6, with TRBD1 as a possible D gene (5 bases). This CDR3 is built from 16 residues. CDR1 and CDR2 from the germline V gene are ENHRY and SYGVKD. The germline V and J ends were trimmed by 1 base and 0 bases, with 7 bases remaining between them. CDR3 in amino acids: CAISEWGNSGANVLTF. The CDR3 coding sequence is TGTGCCATCAGTGAGTGGGGCAACTCTGGGGCCAACGTCCTGACTTTC.

The table lists this clone with a count of one. V usage is TRBV6-1 and J usage is TRBJ1-5; D not resolved. The CDR3 sequence is 12 residues long. Trimming stripped 6 bases from V and 4 bases from J, with 7 bases between. The germline CDR1 and CDR2 sequences are MNHNS and SASEGT. The CDR3 sequence: CASRALNQPQHF. CDR3 DNA sequence: TGTGCCAGCAGGGCCCTTAATCAGCCCCAGCATTTT.

This clone showed up just a few times. The chain joins TRBV4-1 to TRBJ1-5; D is possibly TRBD1 (6 bases). The V end lost 6 bases, the J end lost 0 bases, and 12 bases lay between the germline ends. The germline gives CDR1 MGHRA, CDR2 YSYEKL. This CDR3 has 15 amino acids. Here the CDR3 reads CASRRTESSNQPQHF. The CDR3 DNA reads TGCGCCAGCAGACGGACAGAAAGTAGCAATCAGCCCCAGCATTTT.

For the CDR3, the DNA is TGCGCCAGCAGCTTCGTGGAGGGAAGGGAAAAACTGTTTTTT. Protein: CASSFVEGREKLFF. The chain carries TRBV5-1 and TRBJ1-4; D call uncertain. The V gene lost 2 bases and the J gene lost 8 bases, with 13 bases spanning the gap. The CDR3 covers 14 residues. CDR1 SGHRS and CDR2 YFSETQ come from the germline V gene.

V is TRBV2 and J is TRBJ2-7; 8 bases fit TRBD1. Germline loops: CDR1 SNHLY, CDR2 FYNNEI. CDR3 length: 14 residues. V shed 6 bases and J 6 bases; nucleotides not matched to a gene: 10. In DNA, the CDR3 is TGTGCCAGCAGATTCCGGGACAGGAGTGGCGAGCAGTACTTC. It is translated as CASRFRDRSGEQYF.

The chain employs TRBV6-1 and TRBJ1-6; possible D gene TRBD1, 5 bases. V lost 1 base and J lost 10, with 14 bases in between. CDR1 and CDR2 (germline): MNHNS, SASEGT. The CDR3 spans 15 residues. CDR3 in amino acids: CASSEVPGLNSPLHF. The CDR3 coding sequence is TGTGCCAGCAGTGAAGTCCCAGGGCTAAACTCACCCCTCCACTTT.

The V gene is TRBV5-1, the J gene TRBJ2-4; 8 bases align to TRBD1. The CDR3 is 16 residues long. The junction had 2 bases not matched to a gene; V was cut back by 0 bases and J by 0 bases. CDR1 and CDR2 from the germline V gene are SGHRS and YFSETQ. The DNA for the CDR3 is TGCGCCAGCAGCTTGGGACAGGGGATAGCCAAAAACATTCAGTACTTC. Protein product: CASSLGQGIAKNIQYF.

V usage is TRBV25-1 and J usage is TRBJ1-2, with 10 bases identical to TRBD1. The CDR3 length is 15 residues. Trimming removed 4 bases from V and 5 bases from J; junction bases left unmatched: 7. Germline CDR1 is MGHDK and CDR2 is SYGVNS. The chain's CDR3 is CASSARDRGTYGYTF. The CDR3 DNA reads as TGTGCCAGCAGTGCCCGGGACAGGGGAACGTATGGCTACACCTTC.

The J gene is TRBJ1-5, the V gene TRBV7-8; 7 bases line up with TRBD1. The germline gives CDR1 SGHVS, CDR2 FQNEAQ. The CDR3 runs 14 residues. Losses at the gene ends were 0 bases for V and 7 bases for J; bases not matched to a gene: 3. The CDR3 sequence: CASSLATGAQPQHF. CDR3 nucleotide sequence: TGTGCCAGCAGCTTAGCAACAGGGGCCCAGCCCCAGCATTTT.

V and J are TRBV5-1 and TRBJ1-3; D is unresolved. Germline CDR1 reads SGHRS; CDR2 reads YFSETQ. V was cut by 4 bases and J by 0 bases, with 5 bases left in between. CDR3 length: 13 residues. The CDR3 bases are TGCGCCAGCAGCCCCTCCTCTGGAAACACCATATATTTT. Translated: CASSPSSGNTIYF.

V is TRBV4-1 and J is TRBJ1-1; D call uncertain. The germline V gene encodes CDR1 MGHRA and CDR2 YSYEKL. V was clipped by 2 bases and J by 1 base, with 5 bases between them. There are 13 residues in the CDR3. The CDR3 loop reads CASSQRENTEAFF. The CDR3 region has the DNA TGCGCCAGCAGCCAACGGGAGAACACTGAAGCTTTCTTT.

This clone was seen once. The chain links TRBV18 to TRBJ1-1; 8 bases match TRBD1. J lost 3 bases, V lost 1 base, and 4 bases had no gene match. Germline-derived CDR1 and CDR2 are KGHSH and LQKENI. This CDR3 has 15 residues. The CDR3 sequence: CASSPQTGGHTEAFF. The CDR3, as DNA: TGTGCCAGCTCACCACAAACAGGGGGACACACTGAAGCTTTCTTT.